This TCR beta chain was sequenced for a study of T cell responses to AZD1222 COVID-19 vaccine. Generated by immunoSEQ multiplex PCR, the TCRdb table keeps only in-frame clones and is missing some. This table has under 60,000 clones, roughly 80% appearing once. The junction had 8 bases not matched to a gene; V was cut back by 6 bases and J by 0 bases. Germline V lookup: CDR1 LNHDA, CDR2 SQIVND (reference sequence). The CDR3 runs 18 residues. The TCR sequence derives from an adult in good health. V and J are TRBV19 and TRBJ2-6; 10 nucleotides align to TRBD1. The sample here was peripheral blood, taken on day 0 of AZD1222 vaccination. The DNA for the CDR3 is TGTGCCAGTAGCCCCAAGGGGACAGGGGCCTCTGGGGCCAACGTCCTGACTTTC. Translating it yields CASSPKGTGASGANVLTF.